This TCR beta chain was captured in a study of T cells in Graves' hyperthyroidism and ophthalmopathy. Study-level findings and limits: Most thyroid clonotypes expanded above 0.001 appeared in blood too. Stable hyperthyroidism was told apart from ophthalmopathy by a model built on 13 V-J features.

The CDR3 regions of TCR beta were amplified from RNA transcripts. Primed by the HTBI set, a first-round RT-PCR was run on the TCR CDR3. TCRdb ran MiXCR on the multiplex PCR reads and lists one entry per CDR3 protein. This sample carries some 720,000 distinct CDR3 sequences, 16% of them seen once, and the ten largest clones take over 7.5%. Trimming pared 0 bases from V and 5 bases from J, leaving 10 bases between. This CDR3 is 14 amino acids long. From germline, CDR1 is LNHNV and CDR2 YYDKDF (reference sequence). Remarks on this clonotype: Antigen: not known.

Hyperthyroidism was newly diagnosed in patients aged 18 to 65 (duration under 2 months). Diagnosis relied on clinical symptoms, serum thyroxine and TRAb, thyroid ultrasound and orbital computed tomography. The sequence derives from a man aged 18 to 29 with Graves' hyperthyroidism. The rearrangement links TRBV15 to TRBJ1-1; no definite D call. Sample: blood. For the CDR3, the DNA is TGTGCCACCAGCAGAGATAGAGGTTGGACTGAAGCTTTCTTT. Amino acids: CATSRDRGWTEAFF.